The 9 T cell receptor beta chains below were found in one sample sequenced in a study of blood T cell repertoires in COVID-19. The repertoire was sequenced with immunoSEQ multiplex PCR; TCRdb's copy has only in-frame clones and lacks some. The top ten hold roughly 12% of the sample, which has tens of thousands of clones, around four fifths seen once. Input material: peripheral blood. Every receptor here comes from a woman aged 70-85 years with active or convalescent COVID-19.

The CDR3 region has the DNA TGTGCCAGCACTGGCGGCAGGGGTTCGGTGACGCAGTATTTT. This sequence encodes CASTGGRGSVTQYF. The V call is TRBV2, the J call TRBJ2-3; TRBD1 might be the D (6 bases). V dropped 7 bases and J dropped 9 bases, with 20 bases sitting between them. Germline loops: CDR1 SNHLY, CDR2 FYNNEI. This CDR3 spans 14 amino acids.

In this sample, this clone turned up once. The rearrangement joins TRBV19 to TRBJ1-3; 9 bases fit TRBD1. The CDR3 consists of 16 residues. Per germline, CDR1 LNHDA and CDR2 SQIVND (reference sequence). V shed 6 bases, J shed 0 bases, and the junction held 6 bases outside the gene matches. CDR3 sequence: CASSRTGARSGNTIYF. The DNA for the CDR3 is TGTGCCAGTAGCCGGACAGGGGCCCGCTCTGGAAACACCATATATTTT. The whole variable domain, filled in from reference TRBV19 and TRBJ1-3, reads DGGITQSPKYLFRKEGQNVTLSCEQNLNHDAMYWYRQDPGQGLRLIYYSQIVNDFQKGDIAEGYSVSREKKESFPLTVTSAQKNPTAFYLCASSRTGARSGNTIYFGEGSWLTVV.

The chain carries TRBV5-5 and TRBJ1-3; a weak D match, TRBD1 (6 bases). The CDR3 has 14 amino acids. V lost 1 base, J lost 3 bases, and 8 bases lay in between. Germline CDR1 SGHKS, CDR2 YYEKEE (reference sequence). The CDR3 DNA reads TGTGCCAGCAGCTTGAGGGACAATGGAAACACCATATATTTT. The encoded protein is CASSLRDNGNTIYF.

This clone occurred a few times. This rearrangement joins TRBV18 to TRBJ1-6, with TRBD1 matching over 8 bases. V shed 3 bases, J shed 10 bases, and the junction held 8 bases outside the gene matches. The CDR3 has 15 residues. CDR1 is KGHSH, CDR2 LQKENI, per germline. The DNA of the CDR3 is TGTGCCAGCTCACCCTGGACAGGGCGTGAATCACCCCTCCACTTT. Translated, it gives CASSPWTGRESPLHF.

This rearrangement joins TRBV3-1 (or the pseudogene TRBV3-2) to TRBJ1-2; D gene ambiguous. Trimming removed 1 base from V and 2 bases from J, with 14 bases in between. The CDR3 sequence is 16 residues long. CDR1 LGHDT and CDR2 YNNKEL come from the germline V gene (reference sequence). The CDR3 spells CASSQGLGWINYGYTF. Written as DNA, the CDR3 is TGTGCCAGCAGCCAAGGGTTGGGCTGGATAAACTATGGCTACACCTTC.

The genes are TRBV2 and TRBJ2-5; D might be TRBD2 (6 bases). Germline CDR1 reads SNHLY; CDR2 reads FYNNEI. The CDR3 loop spans 15 amino acids. Trimming removed 3 bases at V and 4 bases at J, with 15 bases between. This CDR3 reads CASSELRGIGETQYF. CDR3 DNA sequence: TGTGCCAGCAGTGAGCTACGGGGGATAGGAGAGACCCAGTACTTC.

The chain has TRBV5-1 and TRBJ2-3, with D possibly matching TRBD2 (7 bases). Germline CDR1 is SGHRS and CDR2 is YFSETQ. CDR3 length: 16 amino acids. The V and J ends lost 0 bases and 1 base respectively, with 12 bases between them. The CDR3 spells CASSLGAGARTDTQYF. In DNA form, the CDR3 reads TGCGCCAGCAGCTTGGGTGCGGGGGCCCGCACAGATACGCAGTATTTT.

The rearrangement joins TRBV7-8 to TRBJ2-3; no reliable D call. V was trimmed by 5 bases and J by 2 bases, leaving 5 bases between them. The CDR3 runs to 12 residues. Germline V gives CDR1 SGHVS, CDR2 FQNEAQ. The CDR3 coding sequence is TGTGCCAGCAGCCCTTTCACAGATACGCAGTATTTT. Translated, it gives CASSPFTDTQYF. The variable domain in full, with the rest retrieved from reference TRBV7-8 and TRBJ2-3, is GAGVSQSPRYKVAKRGQDVALRCDPISGHVSLFWYQQALGQGPEFLTYFQNEAQLDKSGLPSDRFFAERPEGSVSTLKIQRTQQEDSAVYLCASSPFTDTQYFGPGTRLTVL.

The CDR3 protein is CASSQDRDFSPSGANVLTF. CDR3 DNA sequence: TGTGCCAGCAGCCAAGATCGGGACTTTTCCCCCTCTGGGGCCAACGTCCTGACTTTC. J is TRBJ2-6 and V is TRBV3-1 (or the pseudogene TRBV3-2); D possibly corresponds to TRBD2 (6 bases). Germline CDR1 LGHDT, CDR2 YNNKEL (reference sequence). Trimming took off 0 bases at V and 0 bases at J, with 15 bases between the two ends. This CDR3 region has 19 residues.